The rows below give T cell receptor beta chains drawn from one sample of a study of response to subunit inactivated influenza vaccine. TCRdb re-derived calls from the RT-PCR reads in MiXCR, one entry per CDR3 protein. This table holds fewer than 600,000 distinct CDR3 sequences, less than 7.5% found once. The source material was PBMCs from blood, sampled about 23 months after vaccination. The receptors here all came from a man between 45 and 75 years old who received an inactivated influenza vaccine. The CDR3 runs from the conserved cysteine through the conserved F or W. A D gene is named only where the DNA matches it firmly. Size is stated for part of the rows, as once, few or many counts, or as a class when the clone is expanded.

j_gene,v_gene,d_gene,abundance,CDR3nt,CDR3aa
TRBJ1-2,TRBV7-2,NA,many,TGTGCCAGCAGCTTAGGGATGGTCGGCTACACCTTC,CASSLGMVGYTF
TRBJ2-1,TRBV7-2,TRBD2,many,TGTGCCAGCAGCTTAGTGGTGTCTAGCGGGGAAAATGAGCAGTTCTTC,CASSLVVSSGENEQFF
TRBJ1-2,TRBV12-3/TRBV12-4,NA,NA,TGTGCCAGCAGTTACAGGGTGGCCTATGGCTACACCTTC,CASSYRVAYGYTF
TRBJ2-3,TRBV2,NA,NA,TGTGCCAGCAGTGATGTACAGGGCAAGTTGGATACGCAGTATTTT,CASSDVQGKLDTQYF
TRBJ2-1,TRBV30,TRBD2,few,TGTGCCTGGAGTGTCCCAATAGCGGGAGTTAGGAATGAGCAGTTCTTC,CAWSVPIAGVRNEQFF
TRBJ2-5,TRBV6-1,TRBD2,NA,TGTGCCAGCACGTGGGGGGGCCAAGAGACCCAGTACTTC,CASTWGGQETQYF
TRBJ2-1,TRBV11-2,NA,many,TGTGCCAGCAGCTTGTCAGGGATGGCCAATGAGCAGTTCTTC,CASSLSGMANEQFF
TRBJ2-1,TRBV29-1,TRBD1,many,TGCAGCGTCCGGACAGGGTCGATTAGCAATGAGCAGTTCTTC,CSVRTGSISNEQFF
TRBJ2-1,TRBV20-1,NA,many,TGCAGTGCTAGAGTGGAGAGACACTACAATGAGCAGTTCTTC,CSARVERHYNEQFF
TRBJ2-2,TRBV6-2/TRBV6-3,NA,NA,TGTGCCAGCAGTTACCGCCCGGGGACAACGCCCGGGGAGCTGTTTTTT,CASSYRPGTTPGELFF
TRBJ2-3,TRBV5-6,TRBD2,NA,TGTGCCAGCAGCATCGGGACTAGCGGGAGTCAACAGTATTTT,CASSIGTSGSQQYF
TRBJ2-3,TRBV7-2,NA,NA,TGTGCCAGCAGCCGGGGACCTACGGAAACAGATACGCAGTATTTT,CASSRGPTETDTQYF
TRBJ2-5,TRBV5-1,NA,few,TGCGCCAGCAGCTTGGCCCGGGAAGGAGAGACCCAGTACTTC,CASSLAREGETQYF
TRBJ2-3,TRBV7-9,NA,NA,TGTGCCAGCAGCTTAGGGCCGGACCCTAGGAAAGATACGCAGTATTTT,CASSLGPDPRKDTQYF
TRBJ2-7,TRBV27,NA,NA,TGTGCCAGCAGACCAGAGGTCTCCTACGAGCAGTACTTC,CASRPEVSYEQYF
TRBJ2-1,TRBV15,NA,NA,TGTGCCACCAGCTCACAAGGAGTGATTCGGTTCTTC,CATSSQGVIRFF
TRBJ1-1,TRBV7-2,NA,many,TGTGCCAGCAGCCTCCAGGGTCTAGGTGAAGCTTTCTTT,CASSLQGLGEAFF
TRBJ2-2,TRBV20-1,NA,few,TGCAGTGCTAAAGCATCGGGTGTTCGCTTCACCGGGGAGCTGTTTTTT,CSAKASGVRFTGELFF
TRBJ2-1,TRBV24-1,NA,few,TGTGCCACCAGTGGGCTAATCGGGACTCGCGACAATGAGCAGTTCTTC,CATSGLIGTRDNEQFF
TRBJ2-7,TRBV20-1,TRBD2,many,TGCAGTGCTTCTTCTAGCGGGACTTCCTACGAGCAGTACTTC,CSASSSGTSYEQYF
TRBJ2-5,TRBV7-2,NA,NA,TGTGCCAGCAGCTTAGGGAACCAGGGCGGGGAGACCCAGTACTTC,CASSLGNQGGETQYF
TRBJ1-3,TRBV20-1,NA,NA,TGCAGTGCTAGAGATCTGGCAGGGTCCACGGACACCATATATTTT,CSARDLAGSTDTIYF
TRBJ1-1,TRBV12-3/TRBV12-4,NA,NA,TGTGCCAGCAGTTTTGGACGGCAGAACACTGAAGCTTTCTTT,CASSFGRQNTEAFF
TRBJ2-7,TRBV12-3/TRBV12-4,NA,many,TGTGCCAGCAGTTTAGGATTCGGACGGAGAGACGAGCAGTACTTC,CASSLGFGRRDEQYF
TRBJ2-1,TRBV6-6,TRBD1,few,TGTGCCAGCAGTTACACGACAGGGGGACAGTTCTTC,CASSYTTGGQFF
TRBJ2-1,TRBV7-2,NA,many,TGTGCCAGCGGACTTAGGGGGGTCTACAATGAGCAGTTCTTC,CASGLRGVYNEQFF
TRBJ2-7,TRBV2,NA,few,TGTGCCAGCAGTGCGCTCGACTTGGGGGACTTC,CASSALDLGDF
TRBJ2-7,TRBV9,TRBD1,many,TGTGCCAGCAGCGTAGGGACAGGAACCTACGAGCAGTACTTC,CASSVGTGTYEQYF
TRBJ1-2,TRBV12-3/TRBV12-4,NA,NA,TGTGCCAGCGGGGACTCCGAACCCCTATACTATGGCTACACCTTC,CASGDSEPLYYGYTF
TRBJ1-4,TRBV29-1,NA,NA,TGCAGCGTCGAAAGGGATGAAAAACTGTTTTTT,CSVERDEKLFF
TRBJ2-1,TRBV12-3/TRBV12-4,TRBD1,NA,TGTGCCAGCAGCGTCACCCCCACGACAGGGGGTATCTCCTACAATGAGCAGTTCTTC,CASSVTPTTGGISYNEQFF
TRBJ2-5,TRBV3-1,NA,NA,TGTGCCAGCAGCCAAAGTTTGGAGGGGAAAGAGACCCAGTACTTC,CASSQSLEGKETQYF
TRBJ2-3,TRBV20-1,NA,many,TGCAGTGCTGAGGACTCCGGCACAGATACGCAGTATTTT,CSAEDSGTDTQYF
TRBJ2-7,TRBV20-1,NA,few,TGCAGTGCTAGAGATAGGGTAGGAGGATACTACGAGCAGTACTTC,CSARDRVGGYYEQYF
TRBJ2-2,TRBV7-9,NA,few,TGTGCCAGCAGCTACTTACGGGGAAATTTAATCACCGGGGAGCTGTTTTTT,CASSYLRGNLITGELFF
TRBJ2-1,TRBV15,NA,many,TGTGCCACCAGCAATTTTGGTCAGGATTCGGGGTTCTTC,CATSNFGQDSGFF
TRBJ2-1,TRBV5-8,NA,few,TGTGCCAGCAGCTTGCCTAGGGGGGACGCCTACAATGAGCAGTTCTTC,CASSLPRGDAYNEQFF
TRBJ2-2,TRBV6-4,NA,many,TGTGCCAGCGCAAGACTAGCGAACACCGGGGAGCTGTTTTTT,CASARLANTGELFF
TRBJ1-2,TRBV5-7,TRBD1,many,TGTGCCAGCAGCTTGGAAGGACAGGGGGAGTTTGGCTACACCTTC,CASSLEGQGEFGYTF
TRBJ1-1,TRBV5-1,TRBD1,NA,TGCGCCAGCAGGCAACTACCCACTACAGGGGGGAACACTGAAGCTTTCTTT,CASRQLPTTGGNTEAFF
TRBJ2-4,TRBV5-6,NA,NA,TGTGCCAGCAGCTTGGTGCCAGACCTAGCCAAAAACATTCAGTACTTC,CASSLVPDLAKNIQYF
TRBJ1-1,TRBV25-1,NA,NA,TGTGCCAGCAGTGAGGGGGCCGGCACTGAAGCTTTCTTT,CASSEGAGTEAFF
TRBJ1-5,TRBV20-1,NA,NA,TGCAGTGCTAGAGAACAGGGTCGCAATCAGCCCCAGCATTTT,CSAREQGRNQPQHF
TRBJ1-1,TRBV10-2,NA,few,TGCGCCAGCAGTAGGTGGGGGAACACTGAAGCTTTCTTT,CASSRWGNTEAFF
TRBJ2-4,TRBV3-1,NA,NA,TGTGCCAGCAGCCGGACTGGAGGGCCGGGCATTCAGTACTTC,CASSRTGGPGIQYF
TRBJ2-1,TRBV10-3,TRBD2,few,TGTGCCATCAGTGGGTCAGCGGGGGGGTCCAATGAGCAGTTCTTC,CAISGSAGGSNEQFF
TRBJ1-2,TRBV20-1,TRBD1,NA,TGCAGTGCTAGAGATGGGACAGGGACCGTGGGGTATGGCTACACCTTC,CSARDGTGTVGYGYTF
TRBJ2-7,TRBV12-3/TRBV12-4,TRBD1,many,TGTGCCAGCGGGGACAGCTACGAGCAGTACTTC,CASGDSYEQYF
TRBJ2-7,TRBV6-1,TRBD2,many,TGTGCCAGTGGGAGGACTAGCGGGAGTATCTACGAGCAGTACTTC,CASGRTSGSIYEQYF
TRBJ2-1,TRBV12-3/TRBV12-4,NA,NA,TGTGCCAGCAGTCCTCCGGGGGACAATGAGCAGTTCTTC,CASSPPGDNEQFF